Given below is one T cell receptor (beta chain) in context. CDR3 size: 14 residues. Germline CDR1 KGHSH, CDR2 LQKENI. V lost 6 bases to trimming and J lost 4 bases; unmatched junction nucleotides: 6. The data were obtained in a study of blood T cell repertoires in COVID-19. Across the whole study: The United States, Italy and Spain provided the acute and convalescent COVID-19 samples. T cells, B-cell-depleted T cells, or PBMCs supplied cDNA or gDNA.

Data came from immunoSEQ multiplex PCR; TCRdb stores just in-frame clones and leaves some out. The data show approximately 110,000 clones, roughly 69% seen once. V gene TRBV18 combines with J gene TRBJ2-7; 10 bases line up with TRBD2. This TCR was recovered from a man of 80 years or more with acute or convalescent COVID-19. Material: peripheral blood. CDR3 protein: CASSKLAGPYEQYF. The DNA for the CDR3 is TGTGCCAGCTCGAAACTAGCGGGGCCTTACGAGCAGTACTTC. The full variable domain, rest sourced from reference TRBV18 and TRBJ2-7, is NAGVMQNPRHLVRRRGQEARLRCSPMKGHSHVYWYRQLPEEGLKFMVYLQKENIIDESGMPKERFSAEFPKEGPSILRIQQVVRGDSAAYFCASSKLAGPYEQYFGPGTRLTVT.